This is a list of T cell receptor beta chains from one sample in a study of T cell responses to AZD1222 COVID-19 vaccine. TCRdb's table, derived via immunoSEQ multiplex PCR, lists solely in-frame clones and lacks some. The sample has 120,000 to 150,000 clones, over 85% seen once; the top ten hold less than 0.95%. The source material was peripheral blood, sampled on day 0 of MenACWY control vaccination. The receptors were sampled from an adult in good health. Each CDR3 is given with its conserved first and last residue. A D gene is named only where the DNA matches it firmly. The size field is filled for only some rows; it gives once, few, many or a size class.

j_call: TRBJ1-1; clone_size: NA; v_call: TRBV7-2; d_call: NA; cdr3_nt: TGTGCCAGCAGCCTAAGGACAGCCATGAACACTGAAGCTTTCTTT; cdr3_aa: CASSLRTAMNTEAFF
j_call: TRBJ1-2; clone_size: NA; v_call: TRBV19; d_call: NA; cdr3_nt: TGTGCCAGTATTTCCGCGGGGGGGGCGGCAGTCGGCTACACCTTC; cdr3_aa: CASISAGGAAVGYTF
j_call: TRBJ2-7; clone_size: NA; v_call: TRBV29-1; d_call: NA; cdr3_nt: TGCAGCGTTGAAGCCTCAATCTCCGGGGGCTACGAGCAGTACTTC; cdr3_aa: CSVEASISGGYEQYF
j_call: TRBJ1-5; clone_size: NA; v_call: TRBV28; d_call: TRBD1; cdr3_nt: TGTGCCAGCAGTCCCCGGGACAGGGGGTATGAGCGTCAGCCCCAGCATTTT; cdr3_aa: CASSPRDRGYERQPQHF
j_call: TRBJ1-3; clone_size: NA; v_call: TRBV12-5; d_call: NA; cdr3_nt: TGTGCTAGTGGCCTTGGACAGGGAAACACCATATATTTT; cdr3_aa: CASGLGQGNTIYF
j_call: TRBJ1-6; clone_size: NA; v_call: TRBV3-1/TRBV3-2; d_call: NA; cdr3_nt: TGTGCCAGCAGAGAGACAGGTCTTAAGGCGGCCCTCCACTTT; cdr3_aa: CASRETGLKAALHF
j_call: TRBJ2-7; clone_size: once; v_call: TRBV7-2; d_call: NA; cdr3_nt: TGTGCCAGCAGCTTAGGTTATTACGAGCAGTACTTC; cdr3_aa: CASSLGYYEQYF
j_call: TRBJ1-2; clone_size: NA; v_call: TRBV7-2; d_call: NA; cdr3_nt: TGTGCCAGCAACTCACCTCCAGGGTACTATGGCTACACCTTC; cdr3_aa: CASNSPPGYYGYTF
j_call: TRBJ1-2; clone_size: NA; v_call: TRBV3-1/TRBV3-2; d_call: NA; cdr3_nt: TGTGCCAGCAGCCGGGGGCAGAACTATGGCTACACCTTC; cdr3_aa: CASSRGQNYGYTF
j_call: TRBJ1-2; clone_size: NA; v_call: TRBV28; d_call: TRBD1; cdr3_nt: TGTGCCAGCAGCCGTGACAGGGAAAACTATGGCTACACCTTC; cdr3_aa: CASSRDRENYGYTF
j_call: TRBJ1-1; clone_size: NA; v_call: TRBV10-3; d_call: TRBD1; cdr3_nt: TGTGCCATCAGGGAGGACAGGGGTAATACTGAAGCTTTCTTT; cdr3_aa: CAIREDRGNTEAFF
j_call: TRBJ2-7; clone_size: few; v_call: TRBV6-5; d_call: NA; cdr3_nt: TGTGCCAGCAGCCCCGGTATTCACGAGCAGTACTTC; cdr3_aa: CASSPGIHEQYF
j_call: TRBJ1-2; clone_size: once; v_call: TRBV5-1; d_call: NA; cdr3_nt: TGCGCCAGCAGCTTGGGAGAGGTACGGGGCTACACCTTC; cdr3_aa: CASSLGEVRGYTF